These 7 T cell receptor beta chains were all obtained from the same sample, sequenced in a study of cytomegalovirus exposure and HLA in healthy donors. The PCR was carried out with 60 Vbeta primers and 13 Jbeta primers. The repertoire was sequenced with immunoSEQ multiplex PCR; TCRdb's copy has only in-frame clones and lacks some. The table lists some 160,000 clones, roughly 85% of them singletons. Specimen: PBMCs. These receptors all come from a woman aged 40 to 55 in good health and CMV-seronegative.

CDR3 sequence (DNA): TGTGCCAGCAGCCGCAGTACAGGGACCAGGGAAGCTTTCTTT. Translation gives CASSRSTGTREAFF. V and J are TRBV11-3 and TRBJ1-1, with D tentatively TRBD1 (6 bases). Deletions cut 5 bases from V and 8 bases from J, with 18 bases between. The CDR3 spans 14 residues. Germline V lookup: CDR1 SGHNT, CDR2 YENEEA.

The V gene is TRBV28, the J gene TRBJ2-7; 8 bases align to TRBD1. V trimming: 2 bases; J trimming: 2 bases; junction bases outside the gene matches: 5. The germline V gene has CDR1 MDHEN and CDR2 SYDVKM. The CDR3 totals 15 residues. The CDR3, as DNA: TGTGCCAGCAGTTTAGGACAGGGTCCTACCTACGAGCAGTACTTC. It codes for CASSLGQGPTYEQYF.

The J gene is TRBJ2-5, the V gene TRBV19; 7 bases line up with TRBD2. This CDR3 spans 14 amino acids. The V gene's germline CDR1 is LNHDA and CDR2 SQIVND (reference sequence). V lost 1 base to trimming and J lost 5 bases; unmatched junction nucleotides: 4. CDR3 residues: CASSIVNGGETQYF. CDR3 sequence (DNA): TGTGCCAGTAGTATAGTGAACGGGGGGGAGACCCAGTACTTC.

This rearrangement joins TRBV5-1 to TRBJ1-4; 10 bases fit TRBD1. The germline V gene encodes CDR1 SGHRS and CDR2 YFSETQ. This CDR3 contains 14 residues. The J segment lost 8 bases and the V segment lost 5 bases, leaving 6 bases of the junction unmatched. This CDR3 is CASSRDRGREKLFF. CDR3 nucleotides: TGCGCCAGCAGTAGGGACAGGGGCAGGGAAAAACTGTTTTTT. The complete variable domain, with remaining parts taken from reference TRBV5-1 and TRBJ1-4, reads KAGVTQTPRYLIKTRGQQVTLSCSPISGHRSVSWYQQTPGQGLQFLFEYFSETQRNKGNFPGRFSGRQFSNSRSEMNVSTLELGDSALYLCASSRDRGREKLFFGSGTQLSVL.

V is TRBV5-1 and J is TRBJ2-5, with 11 bases lining up with TRBD2. There are 17 residues in the CDR3. Trimming took 4 bases from V and 3 from J; bases not matched to a gene: 11. CDR1 is SGHRS and CDR2 is YFSETQ in the germline V gene. The CDR3 sequence is CASSPTRLAGMEETQYF. CDR3 nucleotides: TGCGCCAGCAGCCCCACCCGACTAGCGGGGATGGAAGAGACCCAGTACTTC.

In nucleotides, the CDR3 is TGTGCCAGCCTCCGTGGCGGACAGGGAGGCACTGAAGCTTTCTTT. It yields the protein CASLRGGQGGTEAFF. The chain carries TRBV6-5 and TRBJ1-1; 8 bases are shared with TRBD1. The trim removed 8 bases at V and 4 bases at J, leaving 12 bases unmatched. Germline assignment: CDR1 MNHEY and CDR2 SVGAGI. The CDR3 covers 15 residues.

The chain carries TRBV28 and TRBJ2-7; 7 positions agree with TRBD1. Germline V gene sequence: CDR1 MDHEN, CDR2 SYDVKM. The junction had 8 bases not matched to a gene; V was cut back by 10 bases and J by 2 bases. The length of the CDR3 is 13 residues. This chain's CDR3 is CATYRGGAYEQYF. DNA for the CDR3: TGTGCCACCTACAGGGGTGGGGCCTACGAGCAGTACTTC.